The 28 T cell receptor beta chains below all came from one sample that was sequenced in a study of molecular identifiers for immune sequencing clone quantification. TCRdb called the PCR reads again in MiXCR, with one record for every CDR3 protein. Here the sample spans tens of thousands of distinct CDR3 sequences, 15% to 20% being singletons. Sequenced sample: naive CD8+ T cells from blood, with Jurkat cell RNA spiked in. Subset specified: FACS-sorted CD8+CD4-CCR7+CD45RA+ naive T cells. Receptors were obtained from a human donor in good health. Some libraries in this study had Jurkat cell RNA spiked in.

This clonotype was counted at least ten times. The chain is built from TRBV5-5 and TRBJ2-3; the D gene is possibly TRBD1 (6 bases). Trimming removed 1 base from V and 4 bases from J, with 10 bases in between. The germline V gene encodes CDR1 SGHKS and CDR2 YYEKEE (reference sequence). This CDR3 has 14 residues. CDR3 in amino acids: CASSLQGLSDTQYF. The CDR3 DNA reads TGTGCCAGCAGCTTGCAGGGGCTCTCAGATACGCAGTATTTT.

About this clonotype itself: With a much larger clone just one base away, this may be a read error. The CDR3 does not end in the conserved phenylalanine or tryptophan, so this is likely a read error. DNA of the CDR3: TGTGCCAGCAGCCCATCCCGCTCAAGCAGCCCCTACGAGCAGTACATC. Its protein product is CASSPSRSSSPYEQYI. The rearrangement links TRBV14 to TRBJ2-7; unclear D gene. Germline V lookup: CDR1 SGHDN, CDR2 FVKESK. V lost 4 bases, J lost 2 bases, and 18 bases lay in between. This CDR3 has 16 residues.

The chain combines TRBV12-3 or TRBV12-4 with TRBJ1-5; no definite D call. Trimming shortened V by 5 bases and J by 2 bases, and 13 bases separated the two germline ends. CDR3 size: 15 residues. The DNA of the CDR3 is TGTGCCAGCAGTCCGTCGGGCACACGCAATCAGCCCCAGCATTTT. Protein: CASSPSGTRNQPQHF.

The chain joins TRBV27 to TRBJ2-7, with 10 bases matching TRBD1. The germline V gene has CDR1 MNHEY and CDR2 SMNVEV (reference sequence). V lost 5 bases and J lost 3; bases outside the gene matches: 7. The CDR3 is made up of 15 amino acids. The CDR3 loop reads CASSMTGTGVYEQYF. The CDR3 DNA reads as TGTGCCAGCAGTATGACCGGGACAGGGGTCTACGAGCAGTACTTC.

Ten or more counts support this clonotype. This chain's CDR3 is CSAAHYRGPSGSYEQYF. The CDR3 DNA reads TGCAGTGCTGCTCACTACAGGGGGCCTTCGGGGTCTTACGAGCAGTACTTC. This chain uses TRBV20-1 with TRBJ2-7, with 9 bases matching TRBD1. Looked up from germline, CDR1 is DFQATT and CDR2 is SNEGSKA (reference sequence). There are 17 residues in the CDR3. V gave up 5 bases and J gave up 4 bases; unmatched junction bases: 18.

The chain is built from TRBV14 and TRBJ1-3, with unresolved D. Per the germline V gene, CDR1 is SGHDN and CDR2 is FVKESK. V was trimmed by 1 base and J by 2 bases, leaving 12 bases between them. The length of the CDR3 is 16 residues. CDR3 bases: TGTGCCAGCAGCCAAGGTAGGCTGAGTGCTGGAAACACCATATATTTT. Translation gives CASSQGRLSAGNTIYF.

This clonotype was recorded at least ten times. The rearrangement uses TRBV28 and TRBJ2-7, with D unresolved. The V and J ends lost 3 bases and 2 bases respectively, with 11 bases between them. This CDR3 contains 14 residues. Per the germline V gene, CDR1 is MDHEN and CDR2 is SYDVKM. CDR3 amino acids: CASSFSTVPYEQYF. CDR3 nucleotide sequence: TGTGCCAGCAGTTTCAGTACTGTCCCCTACGAGCAGTACTTC.

This clonotype was found a few times. The genes are TRBV12-5 and TRBJ1-2; 7 positions match TRBD1. The CDR3 totals 14 residues. Per germline, CDR1 LGHNT and CDR2 FRNRAP. V was pared by 1 base and J by 9 bases, with 8 bases of the junction left unmatched. As DNA, the CDR3 is TGTGCTAGTGGTTTGGATACAGGGGCGGGAAGCTACACCTTC. Translated, it gives CASGLDTGAGSYTF.

This clonotype was observed at least ten times. The rearrangement links TRBV7-8 to TRBJ2-5; 7 nucleotides align to TRBD2. This CDR3 spans 15 amino acids. The germline V gene has CDR1 SGHVS and CDR2 FQNEAQ. Trimming removed 7 bases from V and 7 bases from J; junction bases left unmatched: 15. This chain's CDR3 is CASTPGLAVPGTQYF. The CDR3 DNA reads as TGTGCCAGCACTCCCGGGCTAGCGGTCCCCGGGACCCAGTACTTC.

This clonotype was observed many times. The V call is TRBV4-1, the J call TRBJ1-5; no reliable D call. CDR3 length equals 15 residues. Germline CDR1 and CDR2: MGHRA and YSYEKL. The V and J ends lost 1 base and 4 bases respectively, with 11 bases between them. The CDR3 sequence: CASSQGSPGNQPQHF. The CDR3 bases are TGCGCCAGCAGCCAAGGGTCCCCGGGAAATCAGCCCCAGCATTTT.

This clonotype was detected only a few times. J is TRBJ2-1 and V is TRBV7-9, with no clear D. Trimming removed 5 bases from V and 6 bases from J, with 14 bases in between. The CDR3 contains 14 residues. Per the germline V gene, CDR1 is SEHNR and CDR2 is FQNEAQ (reference sequence). The CDR3 nucleotides read TGTGCCAGCAGCACCCGACCCAGTCGCAATGAGCAGTTCTTC. Amino acids: CASSTRPSRNEQFF.

At least ten counts were recorded for this clonotype. V is TRBV7-6 and J is TRBJ1-1; D is unresolved. The CDR3 runs to 15 residues. The germline V gene encodes CDR1 SGHVS and CDR2 FNYEAQ. With 1 base removed from V and 7 bases from J, the gap between germline ends came to 16 bases. CDR3 amino acids: CASSLVRDRLHEAFF. The CDR3 coding sequence is TGTGCCAGCAGCTTAGTTAGAGACCGTCTACATGAAGCTTTCTTT.

As for this clonotype: Possible read error: a much larger clone is one base away. V usage is TRBV28 and J usage is TRBJ2-7; the D is unclear. The CDR3 loop spans 14 amino acids. Germline CDR1 is MDHEN and CDR2 is SYDVKM. The CDR3 sequence is CASSPMTLSCEQYF. The CDR3 DNA follows: TGTGCCAGCAGTCCGATGACACTCTCCTGCGAGCAGTACTTC. The complete variable domain, with remaining parts taken from reference TRBV28 and TRBJ2-7, reads DVKVTQSSRYLVKRTGEKVFLECVQDMDHENMFWYRQDPGLGLRLIYFSYDVKMKEKGDIPEGYSVSREKKERFSLILESASTNQTSMYLCASSPMTLSCEQYFGPGTRLTVT.

The J gene is TRBJ2-7, the V gene TRBV6-5; 13 bases map to TRBD2. The trim removed 6 bases at V and 3 bases at J, leaving 11 bases unmatched. CDR1 and CDR2 (germline): MNHEY, SVGAGI. This CDR3 is 17 amino acids long. CDR3 DNA: TGTGCCAGCAGCCAGGGACTAGCGGGGTTGGGTTTCTACGAGCAGTACTTC. It yields the protein CASSQGLAGLGFYEQYF.

This chain connects TRBV14 to TRBJ2-1; D gene unclear. The CDR3 length is 13 residues. V lost 0 bases to trimming and J lost 13 bases, with 13 bases between them. Per germline, CDR1 SGHDN and CDR2 FVKESK. The CDR3 loop is CASSQEMATVQFF. CDR3 DNA: TGTGCCAGCAGCCAAGAGATGGCAACCGTTCAGTTCTTC.

This clonotype was detected a few times. The chain is built from TRBV29-1 and TRBJ2-1; no definite D call. CDR3 length: 9 residues. Trimming pared 4 bases from V and 9 bases from J, leaving 4 bases between. CDR1 and CDR2 from the germline V gene are SQVTM and ANQGSEA. The CDR3 here is CSVVSEQFF. The DNA for the CDR3 is TGCAGCGTTGTAAGTGAGCAGTTCTTC.

There are a few counts of this clonotype. The chain carries TRBV27 and TRBJ2-7; 8 bases are a match to TRBD1. Germline CDR1 reads MNHEY; CDR2 reads SMNVEV (reference sequence). The CDR3 consists of 14 residues. The ends lost 4 bases at V and 3 bases at J; junction bases unmatched: 5. CDR3 nucleotide sequence: TGTGCCAGCAGTTCACACAGGGGGGACTACGAGCAGTACTTC. It translates to CASSSHRGDYEQYF.

As regards this clonotype: A much larger clone differs from this one at a single base, so this may be a read error. The chain employs TRBV6-6 and TRBJ1-5, with TRBD1 matching over 9 bases. Germline assignment: CDR1 MNHNY and CDR2 SVGAGI (reference sequence). The CDR3 sequence is 16 residues long. The DNA of the CDR3 is TGTGCCAGCAGCGGGACAGGGACGGCCTCCAATCGGCCCCAGCATTTT. Protein: CASSGTGTASNRPQHF.

This clonotype appeared a single time. Just one base apart from a much larger clone, this may be a read error. V usage is TRBV2 and J usage is TRBJ2-3, with 7 bases fitting TRBD1. J gave up 8 bases and V 4 bases, and 15 bases lay outside the gene matches. CDR3 length: 16 residues. Germline lookup yields CDR1 SNHLY and CDR2 FYNNEI. The CDR3 spells CASSVPTGISFGTQYF. CDR3 bases: TGTGCCAGCAGTGTCCCGACAGGGATAAGTTTTGGTACGCAGTATTTT.

This clonotype was found many times. The gene calls are TRBV2 and TRBJ2-1; 10 bases agree with TRBD2. The V and J ends lost 2 bases and 8 bases, in that order; junction bases with no gene match: 6. CDR1 is SNHLY, CDR2 FYNNEI, per germline. The CDR3 covers 15 residues. Here the CDR3 reads CASSEFASGSDEQFF. CDR3 in DNA: TGTGCCAGCAGTGAATTCGCTAGCGGGAGTGATGAGCAGTTCTTC.

This clonotype showed up many times. The chain uses TRBV28 and TRBJ1-5; 9 bases line up with TRBD1. The CDR3 spans 16 residues. Trimming took 6 bases from V and 2 from J; bases not matched to a gene: 8. Germline CDR1 reads MDHEN; CDR2 reads SYDVKM. CDR3 residues: CASSPRRTGGNQPQHF. The CDR3 DNA reads as TGTGCCAGCAGCCCACGCAGGACAGGGGGCAATCAGCCCCAGCATTTT.

The rearrangement uses TRBV9 and TRBJ1-3; D may be TRBD1 (5 bases). In germline, CDR1 is SGDLS, CDR2 YYNGEE. The CDR3 is 16 residues long. V lost 0 bases and J 2 bases, leaving 12 bases between the germline ends. This CDR3 reads CASSVDSGATGNTIYF. CDR3 sequence (DNA): TGTGCCAGCAGCGTAGATTCTGGGGCTACTGGAAACACCATATATTTT.

The chain combines TRBV6-2 or TRBV6-3 with TRBJ1-1; a possible D gene is TRBD1 (5 bases). Germline CDR1 is MNHEY and CDR2 is SVGEGT. The CDR3 runs 18 residues. Trimming removed 0 bases from V and 3 bases from J, with 20 bases in between. The CDR3 nucleotides are TGTGCCAGCAGTTACTCGTCACAATCACCGGGACTGTACACTGAAGCTTTCTTT. Translating it yields CASSYSSQSPGLYTEAFF.

This clonotype has more than one count but fewer than ten. The chain links TRBV11-2 to TRBJ2-7, with 12 bases fitting TRBD1. The trim removed 5 bases at V and 7 bases at J, leaving 12 bases unmatched. The CDR3 covers 16 residues. Germline lookup yields CDR1 SGHAT and CDR2 FQNNGV. The CDR3 region has the DNA TGTGCCAGCAGCCCCCGCCCGGGACAGGGGGCGTCGGAGCAGTACTTC. Translation gives CASSPRPGQGASEQYF. The full variable domain, in which reference TRBV11-2 and TRBJ2-7 provide the parts outside the CDR3, is EAGVAQSPRYKIIEKRQSVAFWCNPISGHATLYWYQQILGQGPKLLIQFQNNGVVDDSQLPKDRFSAERLKGVDSTLKIQPAKLEDSAVYLCASSPRPGQGASEQYFGPGTRLTVT.

There are many counts of this clonotype. J is TRBJ1-2 and V is TRBV21-1; no check of the table's D call, TRBD1, against the DNA was made. TRBV21-1 has pseudogene status. The CDR3 runs 21 residues. CDR3: CASSKGTPEGAYNPIFYGYTF. CDR3 nucleotides: TGTGCCAGCAGCAAAGGAACACCGGAGGGGGCCTACAACCCTATTTTCTATGGCTACACCTTC.

The chain uses TRBV10-3 and TRBJ1-3, with D maybe TRBD1 (6 bases). The CDR3 runs 16 residues. Trimming took 2 bases from V and 4 from J, leaving 15 bases between them. Germline CDR1 ENHRY, CDR2 SYGVKD. The CDR3 sequence is CAISEGTLGAGNTIYF. CDR3 nucleotides: TGTGCCATCAGTGAGGGGACCCTGGGGGCAGGAAACACCATATATTTT.

The chain recombines TRBV7-9 with TRBJ1-4, with 10 bases fitting TRBD1. The trim removed 4 bases at V and 6 bases at J, leaving 5 bases unmatched. CDR3 length: 15 residues. Germline V gene lookup returns CDR1 SEHNR and CDR2 FQNEAQ (reference sequence). The CDR3 here is CASSSTGTGDEKLFF. The DNA for the CDR3 is TGTGCCAGCAGCTCTACCGGGACAGGGGATGAAAAACTGTTTTTT.

The sample holds a few counts of this clonotype. The J gene is TRBJ2-5, the V gene TRBV6-5; D possibly corresponds to TRBD2 (6 bases). Germline V gene lookup returns CDR1 MNHEY and CDR2 SVGAGI. Between the trimmed V and J ends, which lost 2 bases and 1 base, there was a span of 14 bases. This CDR3 has 16 amino acids. In nucleotides, the CDR3 is TGTGCCAGCAGTTACGGGAGGCCAGCCGTCCAAGAGACCCAGTACTTC. This gives the protein CASSYGRPAVQETQYF.